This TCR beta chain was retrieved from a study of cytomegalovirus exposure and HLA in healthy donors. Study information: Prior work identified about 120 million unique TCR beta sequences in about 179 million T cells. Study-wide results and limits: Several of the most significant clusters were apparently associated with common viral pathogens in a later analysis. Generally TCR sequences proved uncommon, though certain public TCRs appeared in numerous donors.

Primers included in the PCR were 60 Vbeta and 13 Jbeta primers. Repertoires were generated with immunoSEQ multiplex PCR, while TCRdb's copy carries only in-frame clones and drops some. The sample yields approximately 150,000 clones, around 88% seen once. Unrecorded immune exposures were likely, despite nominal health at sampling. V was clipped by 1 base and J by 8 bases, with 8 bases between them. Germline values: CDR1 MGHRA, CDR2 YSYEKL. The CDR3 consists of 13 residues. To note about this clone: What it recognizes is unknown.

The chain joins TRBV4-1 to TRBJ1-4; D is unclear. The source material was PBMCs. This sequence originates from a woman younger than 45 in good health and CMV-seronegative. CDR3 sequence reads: CASSQALIEKLFF. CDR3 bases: TGCGCCAGCAGCCAAGCCCTTATCGAAAAACTGTTTTTT.